The rows below give T cell receptor beta chains drawn from one sample of a study of T cell responses to AZD1222 COVID-19 vaccine. TCRdb's table, derived via immunoSEQ multiplex PCR, lists solely in-frame clones and lacks some. The table includes 80,000 or so clones, 87% detected once. The material was peripheral blood, obtained on day 0 of AZD1222 vaccination. The receptors derive from an adult in good health. CDR3s include the opening cysteine and the closing phenylalanine or tryptophan. The D gene is left open where the match is weak. Clone size is not always given. Where it is, it says once, few, many or a class for expanded clones.

V,J,D,size,CDR3,DNA
TRBV3-1/TRBV3-2,TRBJ2-1,NA,NA,CATGLSYNEQFF,TGTGCCACGGGACTTTCCTACAATGAGCAGTTCTTC
TRBV20-1,TRBJ1-4,NA,NA,CSASKPRDEKLFF,TGCAGTGCTAGTAAGCCGCGGGATGAAAAACTGTTTTTT
TRBV29-1,TRBJ2-3,NA,NA,CSVEGSPWGGATDTQYF,TGCAGCGTTGAAGGTTCCCCGTGGGGCGGGGCCACAGATACGCAGTATTTT
TRBV19,TRBJ2-1,NA,NA,CASSGSYNEQFF,TGTGCCAGTAGCGGTTCCTACAATGAGCAGTTCTTC
TRBV15,TRBJ1-5,TRBD1,NA,CATSRPGQGVTSNQPQHF,TGTGCCACCAGCAGACCGGGACAGGGGGTTACTAGCAATCAGCCCCAGCATTTT
TRBV11-2,TRBJ2-7,NA,NA,CASSFGLYEQYF,TGTGCCAGCAGCTTCGGGCTCTACGAGCAGTACTTC
TRBV6-5,TRBJ1-2,TRBD1,few,CASSPGGRGSYGYTF,TGTGCCAGCAGCCCCGGGGGCAGGGGGTCCTATGGCTACACCTTC
TRBV18,TRBJ2-1,NA,NA,CASSPVGRPSYNEQFF,TGTGCCAGCTCACCCGTTGGGAGACCGTCCTACAATGAGCAGTTCTTC
TRBV11-3,TRBJ2-7,NA,NA,CASSRGSPPNEQYF,TGTGCCAGCAGCCGAGGGAGTCCTCCCAACGAGCAGTACTTC
TRBV10-3,TRBJ1-2,TRBD1,NA,CAISQGQGFYGYTF,TGTGCCATCAGTCAGGGACAGGGATTCTATGGCTACACCTTC
TRBV7-9,TRBJ2-2,NA,NA,CASDPSGQNTGELFF,TGTGCCAGCGATCCCTCGGGACAGAACACCGGGGAGCTGTTTTTT
TRBV7-2,TRBJ1-1,NA,few,CASSWGRGNTEAFF,TGTGCCAGCAGCTGGGGACGGGGGAACACTGAAGCTTTCTTT
TRBV19,TRBJ2-3,TRBD1,NA,CASRPQGPTDTQYF,TGTGCCAGTAGACCACAGGGGCCCACAGATACGCAGTATTTT
TRBV19,TRBJ1-5,TRBD1,NA,CASRASGQGAKQPQHF,TGTGCCAGTAGGGCATCAGGACAGGGGGCTAAGCAGCCCCAGCATTTT
TRBV9,TRBJ1-2,TRBD1,NA,CASSVGRQGFRRRYGYTF,TGTGCCAGCAGCGTAGGGCGACAGGGATTTCGTCGTCGCTATGGCTACACCTTC
TRBV25-1,TRBJ1-3,NA,NA,CASRAAGSLSSGNTIYF,TGTGCCAGCAGGGCGGCAGGGTCGTTGAGCTCTGGAAACACCATATATTTT
TRBV7-9,TRBJ2-2,NA,NA,CASSPVAGSGELFF,TGTGCCAGCAGTCCGGTGGCAGGGTCCGGGGAGCTGTTTTTT
TRBV5-1,TRBJ2-7,TRBD1,NA,CASSFFDRAYEQYF,TGCGCCAGCAGCTTTTTTGACAGGGCTTACGAGCAGTACTTC
TRBV30,TRBJ2-3,TRBD2,NA,CAWSVALAGVGDTQYF,TGTGCCTGGAGTGTGGCACTAGCGGGAGTTGGGGATACGCAGTATTTT
TRBV7-3,TRBJ2-1,NA,NA,CASSLGRGSYNEQFF,TGTGCCAGCAGCTTAGGCCGGGGGAGCTACAATGAGCAGTTCTTC
TRBV11-3,TRBJ2-2,NA,NA,CASSLGGGTANTGELFF,TGTGCCAGCAGCTTAGGCGGGGGGACAGCGAACACCGGGGAGCTGTTTTTT
TRBV5-4,TRBJ2-2,NA,NA,CASSPRGGTGELFF,TGTGCCAGCAGCCCCCGGGGTGGCACCGGGGAGCTGTTTTTT
TRBV6-5,TRBJ1-1,NA,NA,CASSSSGTEAFF,TGTGCCAGCAGTTCGTCGGGAACTGAAGCTTTCTTT
TRBV19,TRBJ2-2,NA,NA,CASSIGWETNIGELFF,TGTGCCAGTAGTATAGGTTGGGAGACGAACATCGGGGAGCTGTTTTTT
TRBV3-1/TRBV3-2,TRBJ1-1,NA,NA,CASTPAGFTEAFF,TGTGCCAGCACCCCCGCCGGGTTCACTGAAGCTTTCTTT
TRBV6-5,TRBJ1-1,TRBD1,few,CASSYSRGQAEAFF,TGTGCCAGCAGTTACTCCCGGGGACAGGCTGAAGCTTTCTTT
TRBV2,TRBJ2-1,TRBD2,NA,CASRVAGAGYNEQFF,TGTGCCAGCAGAGTAGCGGGAGCAGGCTACAATGAGCAGTTCTTC
TRBV4-1,TRBJ1-1,NA,few,CASSQDLQDTEAFF,TGCGCCAGCAGCCAAGATTTACAGGACACTGAAGCTTTCTTT
TRBV6-6,TRBJ1-3,NA,NA,CASSYPDSSGNTIYF,TGTGCCAGCAGTTACCCCGACAGCTCTGGAAACACCATATATTTT
TRBV6-2/TRBV6-3,TRBJ1-2,NA,NA,CASSRLDRPQAYGYTF,TGTGCCAGCAGTCGTTTGGACCGCCCGCAAGCATATGGCTACACCTTC
TRBV7-9,TRBJ1-5,TRBD1,NA,CASSLGDRDGNQPQHF,TGTGCCAGCAGCTTAGGGGACAGGGATGGCAATCAGCCCCAGCATTTT
TRBV7-3,TRBJ2-5,TRBD2,NA,CASSLSGREGETQYF,TGTGCCAGCAGCTTAAGCGGGAGGGAAGGAGAGACCCAGTACTTC
TRBV18,TRBJ2-2,TRBD2,few,CASSPEGLAERTGELFF,TGTGCCAGCTCACCTGAAGGACTAGCGGAGCGAACCGGGGAGCTGTTTTTT
TRBV19,TRBJ1-5,NA,once,CASSEPVNSNQPQHF,TGTGCCAGTAGTGAGCCGGTGAATAGCAATCAGCCCCAGCATTTT
TRBV20-1,TRBJ1-2,NA,few,CSAFKDGYTF,TGCAGTGCTTTCAAGGATGGCTACACCTTC
TRBV9,TRBJ2-3,NA,NA,CASSPTTDTQYF,TGTGCCAGCAGCCCGACTACAGATACGCAGTATTTT
TRBV5-7,TRBJ2-1,NA,NA,CASRLGGGSGNEQFF,TGTGCCAGCCGCCTCGGGGGCGGGAGTGGAAATGAGCAGTTCTTC
TRBV19,TRBJ2-1,NA,once,CASSLSGSSYNEQFF,TGTGCCAGTAGTTTAAGCGGGTCCTCCTACAATGAGCAGTTCTTC
TRBV5-1,TRBJ2-2,NA,NA,CASSFQGADTGELFF,TGCGCCAGCAGCTTTCAAGGGGCGGACACCGGGGAGCTGTTTTTT
TRBV9,TRBJ1-1,NA,NA,CASSVVNTEAFF,TGTGCCAGCAGCGTAGTCAACACTGAAGCTTTCTTT
TRBV9,TRBJ2-1,TRBD2,NA,CASSSTSGSYNEQFF,TGTGCCAGCAGCTCCACTAGCGGGAGCTACAATGAGCAGTTCTTC
TRBV3-1/TRBV3-2,TRBJ1-1,NA,once,CASSQGSGGYTEAFF,TGTGCCAGCAGCCAAGGTTCCGGGGGATACACTGAAGCTTTCTTT
TRBV2,TRBJ2-3,NA,NA,CAGAKGHSTDTQYF,TGTGCTGGGGCCAAGGGGCATAGCACAGATACGCAGTATTTT
TRBV7-9,TRBJ1-2,NA,once,CASSLDHGYTF,TGTGCCAGCAGCTTGGACCATGGCTACACCTTC
TRBV18,TRBJ1-5,TRBD1,once,CASSIGTEHQPQHF,TGTGCCAGCTCAATCGGGACAGAACATCAGCCCCAGCATTTT
TRBV18,TRBJ2-7,TRBD1,NA,CASSPLRDSAHHEQYF,TGTGCCAGCTCGCCTCTACGGGACAGCGCCCACCACGAGCAGTACTTC
TRBV5-1,TRBJ2-1,TRBD1,few,CASSLTGGIYNEQFF,TGCGCCAGCAGCTTAACAGGGGGCATCTACAATGAGCAGTTCTTC
TRBV19,TRBJ1-1,NA,once,CASTGQRTEAFF,TGTGCCAGTACAGGGCAGCGGACTGAAGCTTTCTTT
TRBV7-2,TRBJ2-7,TRBD2,NA,CATVIAGGPYEQYF,TGTGCCACCGTCATAGCGGGAGGGCCTTACGAGCAGTACTTC
TRBV19,TRBJ2-5,NA,NA,CASNPGSLEETQYF,TGTGCCAGTAATCCGGGATCCCTAGAAGAGACCCAGTACTTC
TRBV4-1,TRBJ1-1,TRBD1,NA,CASSPGGQGNMNTEAFF,TGCGCCAGCAGCCCAGGGGGACAGGGAAACATGAACACTGAAGCTTTCTTT
TRBV3-1/TRBV3-2,TRBJ1-6,NA,once,CASSQRHGNSPLHF,TGTGCCAGCAGCCAACGCCACGGGAATTCACCCCTCCACTTT
TRBV7-2,TRBJ2-1,TRBD2,NA,CASREGLIPNNEQFF,TGTGCCAGCAGGGAGGGACTAATTCCCAACAATGAGCAGTTCTTC
TRBV2,TRBJ2-1,TRBD1,NA,CASSEAGDRVLRPLYNEQFF,TGTGCCAGCAGTGAGGCGGGCGACAGGGTATTACGCCCCCTCTACAATGAGCAGTTCTTC
TRBV6-5,TRBJ1-1,NA,few,CANSDSSNTEAFF,TGTGCCAATTCCGACAGTTCGAACACTGAAGCTTTCTTT
TRBV3-1/TRBV3-2,TRBJ1-4,NA,NA,CASSHPGTPATNEKLFF,TGTGCCAGCAGCCACCCTGGGACACCGGCAACTAATGAAAAACTGTTTTTT
TRBV6-1,TRBJ1-3,NA,NA,CASSEGLSTTAGNTIYF,TGTGCCAGCAGTGAGGGGCTTAGCACAACAGCTGGAAACACCATATATTTT
TRBV9,TRBJ2-3,TRBD1,NA,CASSDRDRGGGTQYF,TGTGCCAGCAGCGACCGGGACAGGGGAGGAGGTACGCAGTATTTT
TRBV6-6,TRBJ2-7,TRBD2,NA,CASSSRGDEQYF,TGTGCCAGCAGCTCCCGGGGGGACGAGCAGTACTTC